This TCR beta chain was identified in a study of monozygotic twins with inflammatory bowel disease. The germline gives CDR1 SEHNR, CDR2 FQNEAQ (reference sequence). This CDR3 spans 17 amino acids. Using the 5' RACE reads, TCRdb records one entry per CDR3 protein without DNA. The sample includes about 440,000 distinct CDR3 sequences. The chain employs TRBV7-9 and TRBJ2-1; TCRdb names TRBD1, which stays unverified in the absence of DNA. This receptor was obtained from a human donor with ulcerative colitis or Crohn's disease, or a healthy co-twin of an affected twin (not recorded which). Sequenced sample: blood. This CDR3 reads CASSPGQGSSVRNEQFF.